This T cell receptor beta chain was recovered during a study of metastatic and nonmetastatic thyroid tumors. Each patient went into thyroid surgery without having received any treatment. V lost 2 bases and J lost 10, with 9 bases in between. The CDR3 has 13 amino acids. CDR1 and CDR2 from the germline V gene are LGHDT and YNNKEL (reference sequence). With MiXCR, TCRdb reprocessed the PCR reads. The repertoire holds 8,500 to 13,000 clones, with roughly 28% as singletons. This receptor was obtained from a female donor with papillary thyroid cancer or a benign thyroid nodule (not recorded which). Some clones in this sample may be carry-over from other donors' samples. The sample was tumor tissue. The chain has TRBV3-1 and TRBJ1-6; D unresolved. The CDR3 DNA reads as TGTGCCAGCAGCCAAAACCTGTACTCACCCCTCCACTTT. This gives the protein CASSQNLYSPLHF.